This T cell receptor (beta chain) comes out of a study of T cell responses to AZD1222 COVID-19 vaccine. This table comes from immunoSEQ multiplex PCR, and its TCRdb copy is limited to in-frame clones, with some not included. The table has roughly 120,000 clones, over 80% seen once; the top ten hold 11% to 15%. Concerning this clone itself: The antigen is not known.

Notes on the study in general: A reported finding is that nearly half of spike-specific TCRs target unmutated variant regions. Sampled repertoires all dated from after the peak T cell response. Distributed over spike, vaccine-associated CD4 TCRs predominated at 160-218 and 743-854. Donors in the cohort were predominantly white British and more often female, and clonal diversity was possibly underestimated.

This TCR was sampled from an adult in good health. Source: peripheral blood, taken on day 0 of AZD1222 vaccination.

The chain's CDR3 is CASSDDLSSYNEQFF. CDR3 nucleotide sequence: TGTGCCAGTAGCGATGACCTAAGCTCCTACAATGAGCAGTTCTTC. The chain carries TRBV19 and TRBJ2-1; D unresolved. V lost 6 bases, J lost 0 bases, and 12 bases lay in between. Germline assignment: CDR1 LNHDA and CDR2 SQIVND (reference sequence). CDR3 length: 15 residues.